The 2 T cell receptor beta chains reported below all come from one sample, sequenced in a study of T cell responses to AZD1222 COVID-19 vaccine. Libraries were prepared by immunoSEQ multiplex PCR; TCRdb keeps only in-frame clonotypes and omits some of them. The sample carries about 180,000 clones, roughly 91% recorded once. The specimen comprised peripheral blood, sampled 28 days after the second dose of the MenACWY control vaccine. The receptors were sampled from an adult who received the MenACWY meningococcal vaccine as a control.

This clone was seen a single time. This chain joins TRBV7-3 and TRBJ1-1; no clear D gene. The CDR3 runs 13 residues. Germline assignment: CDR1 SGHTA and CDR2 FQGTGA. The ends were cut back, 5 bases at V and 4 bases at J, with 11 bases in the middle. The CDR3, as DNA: TGTGCCAGCAGCCCCCGGGTTGGCACTGAAGCTTTCTTT. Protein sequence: CASSPRVGTEAFF.

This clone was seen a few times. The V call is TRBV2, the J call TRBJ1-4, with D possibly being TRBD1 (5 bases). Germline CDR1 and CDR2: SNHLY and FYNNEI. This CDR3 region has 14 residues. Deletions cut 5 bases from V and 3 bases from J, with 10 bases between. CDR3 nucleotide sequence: TGTGCCAGCAGTTTCGACAGTTCTAATGAAAAACTGTTTTTT. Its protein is CASSFDSSNEKLFF.